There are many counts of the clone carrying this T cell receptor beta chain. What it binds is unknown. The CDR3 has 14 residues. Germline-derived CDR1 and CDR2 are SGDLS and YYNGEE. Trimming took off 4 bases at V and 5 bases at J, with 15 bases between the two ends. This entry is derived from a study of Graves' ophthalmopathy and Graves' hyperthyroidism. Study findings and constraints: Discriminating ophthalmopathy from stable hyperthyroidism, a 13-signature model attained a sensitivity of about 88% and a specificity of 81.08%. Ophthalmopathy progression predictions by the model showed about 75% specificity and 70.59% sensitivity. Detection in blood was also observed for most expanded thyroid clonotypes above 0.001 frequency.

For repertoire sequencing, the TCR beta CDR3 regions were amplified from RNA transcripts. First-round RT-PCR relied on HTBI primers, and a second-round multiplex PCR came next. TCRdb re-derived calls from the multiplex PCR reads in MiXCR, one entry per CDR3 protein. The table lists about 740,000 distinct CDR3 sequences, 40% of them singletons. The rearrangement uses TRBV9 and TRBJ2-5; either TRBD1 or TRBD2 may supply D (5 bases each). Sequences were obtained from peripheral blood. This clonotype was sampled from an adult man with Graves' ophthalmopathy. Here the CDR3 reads CASSSGTTQETQYF. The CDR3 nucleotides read TGTGCCAGCAGCTCCGGGACCACCCAGGAGACCCAGTACTTC.